This entry concerns a single T cell receptor beta chain. One junction end disagrees with the germline gene, perhaps due to a read error. The data were taken from a study of tumor and adjacent non-tumor tissue in lung cancer. Across the study: Histology: about a dozen adenocarcinoma, 2 squamous cell carcinoma, 1 small cell lung cancer.

A modified ARM-PCR protocol with three rounds of nested PCR amplified TCRbeta. TCRdb called the multiplex PCR reads again in MiXCR, with one record for every CDR3 protein. This sample has fewer than 90,000 distinct CDR3 sequences, with around 80% found just once. The template was RNA from unsorted bulk tissue. This non-tumor lung sample came from over 3 cm beyond the tumor edge. From germline, CDR1 is SGHAT and CDR2 FQNNGV. This CDR3 has 13 residues. The sequence was collected from a woman aged 50 to 60 with non-small cell lung cancer. The material sequenced was distant non-tumor lung tissue. The V call is TRBV11-2, the J call TRBJ2-2; D is uncertain. The CDR3 protein is CASSFVNAGQLFF. The CDR3 DNA reads TGTGCCAGCAGCTTCGTGAACGCCGGGCAGCTGTTTTTT.